The clone carrying this T cell receptor (beta chain) was recorded at least ten times. Its antigen is still unknown. This record comes from a study of early T cells in non-severe SARS-CoV-2 infection. Study information: It was bulk RNA from unsorted whole blood that was sequenced, and the chains were unpaired.

General study findings and limits: VDJdb-based matching was biased toward anti-spike CD8 responses and missed private and CD4 specificities.

Separate cDNA molecules each had unique molecular identifiers attached to them. A single record per CDR3 protein comes from TCRdb applying MiXCR to the 5' RACE reads. The sample consists of more than 50,000 distinct CDR3 sequences, about 12% of them appearing once. With 1 base removed from V and 4 bases from J, the gap between germline ends came to 10 bases. The CDR3 is made up of 15 amino acids. Germline V gene lookup returns CDR1 MDHEN and CDR2 SYDVKM. The chain carries TRBV28 and TRBJ2-2; D remains ambiguous. This specimen consisted of whole blood, obtained at baseline. The receptor was isolated from an adult who was a healthcare worker with PCR-confirmed SARS-CoV-2 infection or an uninfected control (not recorded which). CDR3 sequence reads: CASSLYPTGTGELFF. The CDR3 nucleotides read TGTGCCAGCAGTTTATACCCCACGGGCACCGGGGAGCTGTTTTTT.